This T cell receptor beta chain was sequenced during a study of CD8 T cells in ankylosing spondylitis. J lost 5 bases, V lost 5 bases, and 6 bases had no gene match. CDR3 length: 14 residues. Germline V CDR1 and CDR2: SGHTA, FQGNSA. Study observations and caveats: In reactive arthritis synovial fluid and blood, some motif variants had been reported before. There was reportedly significant enrichment of clones that were disease-linked in matched ankylosing spondylitis synovial fluid.

With respect to this clonotype: The antigen is undetermined.

Library preparation for TCR beta used quantitative 5'-RACE with molecular barcodes. TCRdb fed the 5' RACE reads into MiXCR, producing one record per CDR3 protein. The sample comprises roughly 130,000 distinct CDR3 sequences, about a tenth of which are singletons, and approximately 3.3% rests with the top ten. The chain couples TRBV7-2 to TRBJ2-5; 9 nucleotides match TRBD2. The sequenced sample consisted of blood, either unsorted or a sorted T cell fraction (not recorded which). The sequence was obtained from a male donor with ankylosing spondylitis or in good health (not recorded which). CDR3 residues: CASSPGLAWETQYF. In DNA, the CDR3 is TGTGCCAGCAGCCCGGGACTAGCATGGGAGACCCAGTACTTC.